This T cell receptor (beta chain) was found in a study of metastatic and nonmetastatic thyroid tumors. Via MiXCR, TCRdb re-called the PCR reads. The sample holds about 38,000 clones; about 26% are singletons and the top ten take approximately 10%. The CDR3 consists of 16 residues. Unmatched junction bases numbered 11, after V lost 3 bases and J lost 3 bases. Per the germline V gene, CDR1 is DFQATT and CDR2 is SNEGSKA (reference sequence). No treatment of any kind had been given to any patient before thyroid surgery. This sequence joins TRBV20-1 and TRBJ2-7, with TRBD2 matching 10 bases. This receptor was identified in a male donor with papillary thyroid cancer or a benign thyroid nodule (not recorded which). Some clones in this sample may be carry-over from other donors' samples. Sequencing used blood. DNA for the CDR3: TGCAGTGCTAGCAGATACGGGACTAGCGAGGACTACGAGCAGTACTTC. It codes for CSASRYGTSEDYEQYF.